This TCR beta chain was identified during a study of identical twins. Broader study findings: Researchers reported weaker excess twin sharing in beta out-of-frame sequences.

In TCRdb, the 5' RACE reads were re-called with MiXCR into one record per CDR3 protein. The sample gives approximately 210,000 distinct CDR3 sequences, about a sixth of which show up once; 35% to 45% is in the top ten. V gave up 0 bases and J gave up 2 bases; unmatched junction bases: 12. This CDR3 is 19 amino acids long. Germline V gene sequence: CDR1 DFQATT, CDR2 SNEGSKA (reference sequence). To note about this clonotype: As yet, its antigen is unknown.

The same specimen was also included in a second study, on T cells expressing NK-cell markers.

The sequencing sample was made of CD8+ T cells sorted from blood. The sequence was obtained from a woman between 18 and 29 years old in good health. V and J are TRBV20-1 and TRBJ2-1, with TRBD2 identical over 11 bases. In DNA, the CDR3 is TGCAGTGCTAGAGATCAGATTAGCGGGAGGGCTCGAGCCTACAATGAGCAGTTCTTC. Its translation: CSARDQISGRARAYNEQFF.